Listed here are 26 T cell receptor beta chains from one sample, sequenced in a study of T cell responses to AZD1222 COVID-19 vaccine. Using immunoSEQ multiplex PCR, the repertoire was profiled, and TCRdb retains in-frame clones only, with some absent. The repertoire holds some 120,000 clones, 70% to 90% seen once, with roughly 10% in the top ten. The sample was peripheral blood, taken on day 0 of AZD1222 vaccination. Receptors originate from an adult in good health.

This clone was detected once. V is TRBV11-2 and J is TRBJ2-1; TRBD1 aligns across 9 bases. Trimming cost V 5 bases and J 9 bases; bases outside gene matches: 8. The CDR3 is made up of 14 amino acids. CDR1 SGHAT and CDR2 FQNNGV come from the germline V gene. CDR3 in DNA: TGTGCCAGCAGCCAGGACAGGGGTGAGGGTGAGCAGTTCTTC. Amino acids: CASSQDRGEGEQFF.

The chain recombines TRBV14 with TRBJ2-2; D perhaps matches TRBD1 (6 bases). V was clipped by 0 bases and J by 7 bases, with 9 bases between them. The CDR3 runs to 14 residues. Germline values: CDR1 SGHDN, CDR2 FVKESK. DNA for the CDR3: TGTGCCAGCAGCCAAGATCTAGGGGGCGGGGAGCTGTTTTTT. This encodes CASSQDLGGGELFF.

The V call is TRBV6-5, the J call TRBJ1-1, with 7 bases identical to TRBD1. The CDR3 consists of 16 residues. Germline CDR1 is MNHEY and CDR2 is SVGAGI. V lost 0 bases, J lost 7 bases, and 11 bases stayed unmatched. The CDR3 region is CASSYSFGTVFYEAFF. The CDR3, as DNA: TGTGCCAGCAGTTACTCGTTCGGGACAGTTTTTTATGAAGCTTTCTTT.

The V gene is TRBV11-2, the J gene TRBJ2-7, with 8 bases aligning to TRBD2. The J segment lost 4 bases and the V segment lost 4 bases, leaving 6 bases of the junction unmatched. CDR1 SGHAT and CDR2 FQNNGV come from the germline V gene. CDR3 length: 14 amino acids. CDR3 sequence reads: CASSSGGVRYEQYF. CDR3 bases: TGTGCCAGCAGCTCGGGGGGGGTGAGGTACGAGCAGTACTTC.

The V gene is TRBV7-9, the J gene TRBJ2-7; D might be TRBD2 (6 bases). Trimming left V 3 bases short and J 0 bases short, with 12 bases between. CDR1 is SEHNR, CDR2 FQNEAQ, per germline (reference sequence). The CDR3 consists of 15 residues. CDR3 bases: TGTGCCAGCAGCTTCGGGGGTAAGAGCTCCTACGAGCAGTACTTC. Translated, it gives CASSFGGKSSYEQYF.

J is TRBJ1-1 and V is TRBV13; D is uncertain. Germline CDR1 PRHDT, CDR2 FYEKMQ (reference sequence). The CDR3 length is 15 residues. V was shortened by 6 bases and J by 0 bases, with 14 bases between the two germline ends. The CDR3, as DNA: TGTGCCAGCAGTTTCCGGGCCATGATGAACACTGAAGCTTTCTTT. It translates to CASSFRAMMNTEAFF. Looking up the rest from reference TRBV13 and TRBJ1-1 gives the full variable domain: AAGVIQSPRHLIKEKRETATLKCYPIPRHDTVYWYQQGPGQDPQFLISFYEKMQSDKGSIPDRFSAQQFSDYHSELNMSSLELGDSALYFCASSFRAMMNTEAFFGQGTRLTVV.

The chain carries TRBV9 and TRBJ2-1; 11 bases agree with TRBD2. The CDR3 is 17 amino acids. The ends lost 0 bases at V and 4 bases at J; junction bases unmatched: 6. Looked up from germline, CDR1 is SGDLS and CDR2 is YYNGEE. The chain's CDR3 is CASSVGASGRSYNEQFF. Written as DNA, the CDR3 is TGTGCCAGCAGCGTAGGGGCTAGCGGGAGGTCTTACAATGAGCAGTTCTTC.

The CDR3 loop is CASSNRDSNSPLHF. In DNA form, the CDR3 reads TGTGCCAGTAGTAACCGGGACAGTAATTCACCCCTCCACTTT. The chain combines TRBV19 with TRBJ1-6, with 7 bases identical to TRBD1. This CDR3 has 14 amino acids. Losses at the gene ends were 4 bases for V and 6 bases for J; bases not matched to a gene: 3. CDR1 is LNHDA and CDR2 is SQIVND in the germline V gene (reference sequence). Full variable domain (outside the CDR3, taken from reference TRBV19 and TRBJ1-6): DGGITQSPKYLFRKEGQNVTLSCEQNLNHDAMYWYRQDPGQGLRLIYYSQIVNDFQKGDIAEGYSVSREKKESFPLTVTSAQKNPTAFYLCASSNRDSNSPLHFGNGTRLTVT.

CDR3 nucleotides: TGTGCCAGCAGCCTCCCGGCAGAAACCACAGATACGCAGTATTTT. It is translated as CASSLPAETTDTQYF. This chain uses TRBV5-5 with TRBJ2-3, with D uncertain. The CDR3 consists of 15 residues. Trimming stripped 4 bases from V and 2 bases from J, with 14 bases between. Germline assignment: CDR1 SGHKS and CDR2 YYEKEE (reference sequence).

The chain couples TRBV24-1 to TRBJ1-2; D gene unclear. The V end lost 2 bases, the J end lost 0 bases, and 9 bases lay between the germline ends. This CDR3 has 15 amino acids. The germline V gene has CDR1 KGHDR and CDR2 SFDVKD. Written as DNA, the CDR3 is TGTGCCACCAGTGATTCAGGCAAAACTAACTATGGCTACACCTTC. This encodes CATSDSGKTNYGYTF.

J is TRBJ2-1 and V is TRBV5-6; TRBD1 might be the D (5 bases). The ends were cut back, 3 bases at V and 4 bases at J, with 8 bases in the middle. The CDR3 is 13 residues long. Germline V gene data show CDR1 as SGHDT and CDR2 as YYEEEE. In nucleotides, the CDR3 is TGTGCCAGCAGCTCCGACAGTTACAATGAGCAGTTCTTC. It yields the protein CASSSDSYNEQFF.

V usage is TRBV2 and J usage is TRBJ2-6; D gene uncertain. V was shortened by 3 bases and J by 0 bases, with 6 bases between the two germline ends. The CDR3 sequence is 15 residues long. Looked up from germline, CDR1 is SNHLY and CDR2 is FYNNEI. The CDR3 DNA sequence: TGTGCCAGCAGTGACTGGGCCTCTGGGGCCAACGTCCTGACTTTC. As protein: CASSDWASGANVLTF. The full variable domain, with the rest looked up from reference TRBV2 and TRBJ2-6, is EPEVTQTPSHQVTQMGQEVILRCVPISNHLYFYWYRQILGQKVEFLVSFYNNEISEKSEIFDDQFSVERPDGSNFTLKIRSTKLEDSAMYFCASSDWASGANVLTFGAGSRLTVL.

This chain joins TRBV7-9 and TRBJ1-1; the match to TRBD1 covers 7 bases. Germline V gives CDR1 SEHNR, CDR2 FQNEAQ (reference sequence). V dropped 5 bases and J dropped 11; count of bases not matched to a gene: 14. This CDR3 is 14 amino acids long. This CDR3 is CASSPRDSTFRAFF. CDR3 nucleotide sequence: TGTGCCAGCAGCCCTCGGGACAGCACCTTCAGGGCTTTCTTT.

V and J are TRBV6-2 or TRBV6-3 and TRBJ2-5; D tentatively fits TRBD1 or TRBD2 (5 bases each). Trimming took 2 bases from V and 0 from J, leaving 10 bases between them. The CDR3 is 15 amino acids. Germline CDR1 MNHEY, CDR2 SVGEGT. The CDR3: CASSYGGLNQETQYF. For the CDR3, the DNA is TGTGCCAGCAGTTACGGGGGTTTGAACCAAGAGACCCAGTACTTC.

In the case of this clone: Other DNA sequences within the sample encode an identical CDR3. The chain carries TRBV9 and TRBJ2-1; 7 bases are a match to TRBD1. V trimming: 0 bases; J trimming: 6 bases; junction bases outside the gene matches: 6. The CDR3 spans 15 residues. Germline V gene sequence: CDR1 SGDLS, CDR2 YYNGEE. CDR3 DNA sequence: TGTGCCAGCAGCGTAGGAGGGGGCCCCTTCAATGAGCAGTTCTTC. Translating gives CASSVGGGPFNEQFF.

V is TRBV24-1 and J is TRBJ2-1, with D tentatively TRBD1 or TRBD2 (5 bases each). V lost 5 bases, J lost 0 bases, and 10 bases lay in between. This CDR3 spans 15 amino acids. Germline V lookup: CDR1 KGHDR, CDR2 SFDVKD. DNA for the CDR3: TGTGCCACCAGTGGGGGGTCTAGCTCCTACAATGAGCAGTTCTTC. This encodes CATSGGSSSYNEQFF.

This rearrangement joins TRBV5-1 to TRBJ1-5; 9 bases are a match to TRBD1. Germline CDR1 is SGHRS and CDR2 is YFSETQ. This CDR3 is built from 15 residues. V shed 4 bases and J 4 bases; nucleotides not matched to a gene: 6. The DNA of the CDR3 is TGCGCCAGCAGCCTCGGGGACAGGGAAAATCAGCCCCAGCATTTT. Amino acids: CASSLGDRENQPQHF.

The chain joins TRBV27 to TRBJ1-2, with 8 bases identical to TRBD1. V trimming: 5 bases; J trimming: 0 bases; junction bases outside the gene matches: 5. CDR1 and CDR2 (germline): MNHEY, SMNVEV (reference sequence). CDR3 size: 15 residues. CDR3 region: CASSPRQGSNYGYTF. As DNA, the CDR3 is TGTGCCAGCAGTCCGCGACAGGGGTCTAACTATGGCTACACCTTC.

The chain couples TRBV6-1 to TRBJ2-7; D not certain. The CDR3 totals 14 residues. Trimming cost V 0 bases and J 6 bases, with 12 bases left between them. Germline CDR1 is MNHNS and CDR2 is SASEGT. The DNA of the CDR3 is TGTGCCAGCAGTGAAGCGGGGTACGTCAGCGAGCAGTACTTC. This gives the protein CASSEAGYVSEQYF.

There are a few counts of this clone. The rearrangement joins TRBV5-4 to TRBJ2-7; TRBD2 aligns across 7 bases. In germline, CDR1 is SGHNT, CDR2 YYREEE (reference sequence). V lost 4 bases and J lost 2; bases outside the gene matches: 6. This CDR3 is 14 amino acids long. The CDR3: CASSGGGRAYEQYF. CDR3 bases: TGTGCCAGCAGCGGCGGAGGGAGGGCCTACGAGCAGTACTTC.

On this clone itself: Sequence at one end of the junction differs from germline and may be a read error. V gene TRBV14 combines with J gene TRBJ1-2; the D gene is possibly TRBD1 (5 bases). The CDR3 length is 15 residues. Germline assignment: CDR1 SGHDN and CDR2 FVKESK. The CDR3 nucleotides are TGTGTCAGCAGCCCCAAGGCCGGGGCGGGCTATGGCTACACCTTC. Encoded protein: CVSSPKAGAGYGYTF.

This clone has just one count. The rearrangement links TRBV5-1 to TRBJ2-1; 7 nucleotides agree with TRBD1. With V trimmed by 3 bases and J by 13 bases, 7 bases remained unmatched. Germline V gene data show CDR1 as SGHRS and CDR2 as YFSETQ. The CDR3 has 12 residues. CDR3 sequence (DNA): TGCGCCAGCAGCTCATCAGGGGGTCCCCAGTTCTTC. Amino acids: CASSSSGGPQFF.

This clone showed up just once. The rearrangement joins TRBV30 to TRBJ2-1, with 12 bases aligning to TRBD2. The CDR3 loop spans 17 amino acids. Germline V gene sequence: CDR1 GTSNPN, CDR2 SVGIG (reference sequence). V lost 4 bases, J lost 5 bases, and 12 bases stayed unmatched. CDR3 bases: TGTGCCTGGACTGTTTATATTAGGACTAGCGGGAACAATGAGCAGTTCTTC. Translated: CAWTVYIRTSGNNEQFF.

The chain uses TRBV27 and TRBJ1-5, with unresolved D. V lost 8 bases and J 3 bases, leaving 14 bases between the germline ends. The length of the CDR3 is 14 residues. The V gene's germline CDR1 is MNHEY and CDR2 SMNVEV (reference sequence). Written as DNA, the CDR3 is TGTGCCAGCTCCCTCCGGCAGAACAATCAGCCCCAGCATTTT. Translated, it gives CASSLRQNNQPQHF.

The genes are TRBV4-1 and TRBJ1-2; D possibly corresponds to TRBD1 (5 bases). Between the trimmed V and J ends, which lost 2 bases and 4 bases, there was a span of 11 bases. The CDR3 length is 14 residues. Germline V gene data show CDR1 as MGHRA and CDR2 as YSYEKL. In nucleotides, the CDR3 is TGCGCCAGCAGCCAAACGGGACTGCTCTATGGCTACACCTTC. Translated: CASSQTGLLYGYTF.

The chain carries TRBV27 and TRBJ2-7, with no clear D. V lost 5 bases and J lost 0, with 14 bases in between. Looked up from germline, CDR1 is MNHEY and CDR2 is SMNVEV (reference sequence). The CDR3 sequence is 15 residues long. CDR3 amino acids: CASSSTAAPSYEQYF. The CDR3 coding sequence is TGTGCCAGCAGTAGCACGGCAGCACCCTCCTACGAGCAGTACTTC.